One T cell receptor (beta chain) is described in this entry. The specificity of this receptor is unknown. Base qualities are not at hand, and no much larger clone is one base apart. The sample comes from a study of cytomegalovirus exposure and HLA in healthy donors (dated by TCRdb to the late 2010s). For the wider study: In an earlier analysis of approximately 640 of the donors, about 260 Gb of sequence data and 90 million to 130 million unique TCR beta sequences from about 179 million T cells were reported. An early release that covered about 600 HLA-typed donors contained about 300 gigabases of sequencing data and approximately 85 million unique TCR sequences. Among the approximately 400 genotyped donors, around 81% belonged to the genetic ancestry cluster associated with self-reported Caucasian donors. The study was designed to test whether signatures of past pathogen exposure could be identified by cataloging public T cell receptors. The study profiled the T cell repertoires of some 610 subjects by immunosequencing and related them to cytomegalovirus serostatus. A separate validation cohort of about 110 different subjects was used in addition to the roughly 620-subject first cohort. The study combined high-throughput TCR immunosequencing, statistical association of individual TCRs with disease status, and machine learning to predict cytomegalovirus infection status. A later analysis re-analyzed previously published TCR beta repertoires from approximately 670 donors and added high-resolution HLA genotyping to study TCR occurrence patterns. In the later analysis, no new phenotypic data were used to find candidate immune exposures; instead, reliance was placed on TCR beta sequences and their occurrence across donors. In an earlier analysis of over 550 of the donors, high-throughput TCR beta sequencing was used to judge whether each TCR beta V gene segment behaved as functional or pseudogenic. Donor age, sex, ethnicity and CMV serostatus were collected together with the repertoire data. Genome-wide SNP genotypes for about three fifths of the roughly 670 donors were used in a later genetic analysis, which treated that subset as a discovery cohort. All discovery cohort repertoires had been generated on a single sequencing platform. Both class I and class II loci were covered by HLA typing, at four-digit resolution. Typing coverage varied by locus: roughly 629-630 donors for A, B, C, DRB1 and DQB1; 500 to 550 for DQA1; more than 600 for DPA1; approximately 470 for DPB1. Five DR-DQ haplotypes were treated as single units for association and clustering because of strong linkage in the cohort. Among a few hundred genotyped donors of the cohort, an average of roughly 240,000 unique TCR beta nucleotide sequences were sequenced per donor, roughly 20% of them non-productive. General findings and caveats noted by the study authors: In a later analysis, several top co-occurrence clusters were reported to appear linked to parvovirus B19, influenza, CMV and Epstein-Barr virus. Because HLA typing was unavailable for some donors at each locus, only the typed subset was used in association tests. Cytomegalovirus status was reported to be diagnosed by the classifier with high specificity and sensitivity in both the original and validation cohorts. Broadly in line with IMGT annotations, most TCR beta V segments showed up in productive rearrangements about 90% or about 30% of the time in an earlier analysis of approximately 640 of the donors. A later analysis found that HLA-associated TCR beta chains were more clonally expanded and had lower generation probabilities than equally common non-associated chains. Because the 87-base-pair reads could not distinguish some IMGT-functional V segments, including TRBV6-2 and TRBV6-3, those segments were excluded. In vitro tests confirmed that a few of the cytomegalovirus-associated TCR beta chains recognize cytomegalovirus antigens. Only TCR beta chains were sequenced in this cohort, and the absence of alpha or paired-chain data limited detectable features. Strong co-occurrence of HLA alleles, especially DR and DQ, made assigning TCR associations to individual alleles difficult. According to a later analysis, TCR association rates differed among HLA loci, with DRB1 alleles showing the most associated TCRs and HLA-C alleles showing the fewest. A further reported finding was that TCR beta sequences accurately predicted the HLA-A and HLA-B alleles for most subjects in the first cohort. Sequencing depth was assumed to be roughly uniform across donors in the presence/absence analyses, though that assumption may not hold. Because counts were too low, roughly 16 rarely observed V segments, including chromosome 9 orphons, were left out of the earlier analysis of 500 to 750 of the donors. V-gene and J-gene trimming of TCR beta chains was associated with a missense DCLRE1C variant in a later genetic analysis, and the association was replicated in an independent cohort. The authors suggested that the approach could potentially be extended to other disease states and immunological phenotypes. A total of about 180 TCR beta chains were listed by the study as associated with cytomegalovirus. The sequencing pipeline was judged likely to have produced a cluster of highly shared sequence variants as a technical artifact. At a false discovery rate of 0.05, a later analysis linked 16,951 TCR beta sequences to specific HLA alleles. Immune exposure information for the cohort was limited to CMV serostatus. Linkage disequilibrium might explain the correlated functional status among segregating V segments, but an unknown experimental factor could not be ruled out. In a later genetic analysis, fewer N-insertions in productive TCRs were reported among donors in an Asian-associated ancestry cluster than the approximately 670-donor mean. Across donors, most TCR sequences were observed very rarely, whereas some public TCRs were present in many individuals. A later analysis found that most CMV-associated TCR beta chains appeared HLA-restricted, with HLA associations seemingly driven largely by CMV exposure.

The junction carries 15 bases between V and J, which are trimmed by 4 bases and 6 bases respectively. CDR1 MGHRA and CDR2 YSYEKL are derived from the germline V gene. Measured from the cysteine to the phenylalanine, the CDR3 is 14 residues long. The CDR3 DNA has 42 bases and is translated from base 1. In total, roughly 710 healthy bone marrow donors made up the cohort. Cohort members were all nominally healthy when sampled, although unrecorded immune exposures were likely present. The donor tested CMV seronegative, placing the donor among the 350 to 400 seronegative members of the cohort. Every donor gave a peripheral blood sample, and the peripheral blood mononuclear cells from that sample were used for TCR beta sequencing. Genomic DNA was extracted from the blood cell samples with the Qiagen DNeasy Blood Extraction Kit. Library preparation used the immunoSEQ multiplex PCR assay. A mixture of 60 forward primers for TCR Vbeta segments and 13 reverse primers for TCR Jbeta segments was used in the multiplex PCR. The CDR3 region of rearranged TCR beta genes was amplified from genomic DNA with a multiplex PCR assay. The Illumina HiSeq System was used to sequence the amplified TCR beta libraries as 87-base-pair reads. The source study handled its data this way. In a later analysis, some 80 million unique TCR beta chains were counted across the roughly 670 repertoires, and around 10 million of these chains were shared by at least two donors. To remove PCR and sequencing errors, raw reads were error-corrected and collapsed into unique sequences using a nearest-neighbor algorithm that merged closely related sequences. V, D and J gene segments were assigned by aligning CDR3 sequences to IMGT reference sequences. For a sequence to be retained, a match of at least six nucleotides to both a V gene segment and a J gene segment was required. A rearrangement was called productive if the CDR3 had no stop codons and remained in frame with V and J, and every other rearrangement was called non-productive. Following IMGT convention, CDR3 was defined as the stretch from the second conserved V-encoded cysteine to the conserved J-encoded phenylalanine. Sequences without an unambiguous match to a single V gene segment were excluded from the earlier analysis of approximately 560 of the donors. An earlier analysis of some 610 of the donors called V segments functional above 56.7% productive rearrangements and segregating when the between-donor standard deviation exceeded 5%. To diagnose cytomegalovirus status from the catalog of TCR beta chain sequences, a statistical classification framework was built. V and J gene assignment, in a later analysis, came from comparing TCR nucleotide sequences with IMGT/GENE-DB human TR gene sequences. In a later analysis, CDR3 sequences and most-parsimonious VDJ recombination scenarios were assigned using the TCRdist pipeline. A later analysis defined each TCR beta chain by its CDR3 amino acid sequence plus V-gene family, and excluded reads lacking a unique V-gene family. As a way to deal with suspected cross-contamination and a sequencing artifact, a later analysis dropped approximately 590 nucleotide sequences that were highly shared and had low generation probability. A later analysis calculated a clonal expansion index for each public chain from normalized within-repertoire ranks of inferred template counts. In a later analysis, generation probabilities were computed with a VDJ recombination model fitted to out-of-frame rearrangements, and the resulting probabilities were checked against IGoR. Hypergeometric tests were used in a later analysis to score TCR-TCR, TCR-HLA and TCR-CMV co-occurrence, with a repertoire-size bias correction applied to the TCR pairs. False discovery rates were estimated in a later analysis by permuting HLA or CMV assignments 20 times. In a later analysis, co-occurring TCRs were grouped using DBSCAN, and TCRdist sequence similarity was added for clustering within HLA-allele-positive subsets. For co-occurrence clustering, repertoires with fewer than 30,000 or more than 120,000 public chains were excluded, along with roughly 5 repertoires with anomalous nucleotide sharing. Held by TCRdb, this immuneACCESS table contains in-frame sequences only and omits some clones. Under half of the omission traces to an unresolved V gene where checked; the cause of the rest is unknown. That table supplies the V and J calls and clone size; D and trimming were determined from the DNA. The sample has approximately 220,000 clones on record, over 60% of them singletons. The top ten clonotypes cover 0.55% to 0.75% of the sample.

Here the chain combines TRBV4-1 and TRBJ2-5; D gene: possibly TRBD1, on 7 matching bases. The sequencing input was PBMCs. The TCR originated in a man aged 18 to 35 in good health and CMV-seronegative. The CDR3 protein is CASSPPGGQKTQYF. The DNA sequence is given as TGCGCCAGCAGCCCCCCAGGGGGGCAGAAGACCCAGTACTTC.